This T cell receptor beta chain appears in the sequencing data of a study of cytomegalovirus exposure and HLA in healthy donors. The study ran its PCR with 60 Vbeta and 13 Jbeta primers. Repertoires were generated with immunoSEQ multiplex PCR, while TCRdb's copy carries only in-frame clones and drops some. This sample has almost 200,000 clones, with approximately 85% found just once. Sequencing used PBMCs. This TCR was recovered from a woman between 50 and 59 years old in good health and CMV-seronegative.

The CDR3, as DNA: TGTGCCTGGAGTGCGGTATTACAGGGAGACGCTTTCTTT. It is translated as CAWSAVLQGDAFF. The rearrangement joins TRBV30 to TRBJ1-1, with D possibly TRBD1 on 6 matching bases. Trimming cost V 1 base and J 11 bases, with 17 bases left between them. CDR1 GTSNPN and CDR2 SVGIG come from the germline V gene (reference sequence). This CDR3 is built from 13 residues.